This note documents a single TCR beta chain sequence. Repertoires were generated with immunoSEQ multiplex PCR, while TCRdb's copy carries only in-frame clones and drops some. Here the sample spans roughly 170,000 clones, 70% to 85% being singletons. The data were obtained in a study of blood T cell repertoires in COVID-19. This receptor was identified in a woman between 45 and 65 years old who had recovered from COVID-19. Specimen: PBMCs or T cells enriched from blood (not recorded which).

The CDR3 reads CASRGSARPYGYTF. CDR3 DNA: TGTGCCAGCAGGGGCTCCGCACGGCCTTATGGCTACACCTTC. The V and J genes are TRBV28 and TRBJ1-2; unclear D gene. The germline V and J ends were trimmed by 6 bases and 5 bases, with 16 bases remaining between them. Germline-derived CDR1 and CDR2 are MDHEN and SYDVKM. The CDR3 runs 14 residues.